This TCR beta chain was sequenced in a study of control samples from healthy donors and cancer patients. TCRdb keeps only in-frame clones here, not all; method: immunoSEQ multiplex PCR. The data show some 5,700 clones, around three quarters seen once. Germline-derived CDR1 and CDR2 are SGDLS and YYNGEE. CDR3 length equals 12 residues. V lost 7 bases to trimming and J lost 5 bases, with 10 bases between them. J is TRBJ2-1 and V is TRBV9; TRBD1 or TRBD2 may be the D gene (5 bases each). The source is a male donor with melanoma. The sample was formalin-fixed, paraffin-embedded tissue. CDR3 region: CASGGNNNEQFF. The CDR3 DNA is TGTGCCAGCGGGGGTAACAACAATGAGCAGTTCTTC. The whole variable domain, remainder taken from reference TRBV9 and TRBJ2-1, is DSGVTQTPKHLITATGQRVTLRCSPRSGDLSVYWYQQSLDQGLQFLIQYYNGEERAKGNILERFSAQQFPDLHSELNLSSLELGDSALYFCASGGNNNEQFFGPGTRLTVL.